This passage covers 27 T cell receptor beta chains from one sample sequenced in a study of siplizumab effects on memory and regulatory T cells. Only in-frame clones appear in the TCRdb table, and some are missing; sequencing was by immunoSEQ multiplex PCR. The sample has tens of thousands of clones, 85% to 95% seen once; the top ten hold around 18%. Sequencing used CD8+ T cells sorted from blood. These receptors all come from a human donor in good health.

This chain joins TRBV13 and TRBJ1-2; 10 nucleotides align to TRBD1. The ends lost 0 bases at V and 1 base at J; junction bases unmatched: 2. Germline V gives CDR1 PRHDT, CDR2 FYEKMQ (reference sequence). This CDR3 region has 16 residues. The CDR3 DNA reads TGTGCCAGCAGCTTAGGCCGGGACAGGGGTAACTATGGCTACACCTTC. It codes for CASSLGRDRGNYGYTF.

The chain carries TRBV7-9 and TRBJ2-3, with 9 bases lining up with TRBD2. With 4 bases clipped from V and 0 bases from J, the junction kept 5 bases outside the gene matches. The CDR3 covers 16 residues. Germline V gene data show CDR1 as SEHNR and CDR2 as FQNEAQ (reference sequence). The CDR3 reads CASSSRTSASTDTQYF. DNA of the CDR3: TGTGCCAGCAGCTCGCGGACTAGCGCGAGCACAGATACGCAGTATTTT.

V is TRBV7-9 and J is TRBJ2-7, with TRBD2 matching over 10 bases. Trimming cost V 7 bases and J 4 bases; bases outside gene matches: 10. The CDR3 spans 15 residues. The germline gives CDR1 SEHNR, CDR2 FQNEAQ (reference sequence). DNA for the CDR3: TGTGCCAGCACCCTTGGAGCGGGAGGGGGATACGAGCAGTACTTC. Residues: CASTLGAGGGYEQYF. The whole variable domain, remainder taken from reference TRBV7-9 and TRBJ2-7, is DTGVSQNPRHKITKRGQNVTFRCDPISEHNRLYWYRQTLGQGPEFLTYFQNEAQLEKSRLLSDRFSAERPKGSFSTLEIQRTEQGDSAMYLCASTLGAGGGYEQYFGPGTRLTVT.

This clone came up once. V is TRBV7-9 and J is TRBJ2-5; 12 bases are shared with TRBD2. V shed 4 bases, J shed 5 bases, and the junction held 5 bases outside the gene matches. In germline, CDR1 is SEHNR, CDR2 FQNEAQ (reference sequence). This CDR3 region has 15 residues. CDR3 nucleotides: TGTGCCAGCAGCTCTAGCGGGAGGGCCCGGGAGACCCAGTACTTC. Translated, it gives CASSSSGRARETQYF.

This chain links TRBV27 with TRBJ2-7, with D maybe TRBD1 (6 bases). The germline V and J ends were trimmed by 2 bases and 4 bases, with 12 bases remaining between them. Germline V gene sequence: CDR1 MNHEY, CDR2 SMNVEV (reference sequence). The CDR3 loop spans 14 amino acids. This CDR3 is CASSLVGRGYEQYF. The CDR3 nucleotides are TGTGCCAGCAGTTTAGTCGGCAGGGGATACGAGCAGTACTTC.

The chain couples TRBV5-1 to TRBJ2-1, with a tentative D call TRBD1 (5 bases). In germline, CDR1 is SGHRS, CDR2 YFSETQ. This CDR3 contains 16 residues. Trimming shortened V by 1 base and J by 0 bases, and 11 bases separated the two germline ends. CDR3 sequence: CASSLSGQNSYNEQFF. CDR3 in DNA: TGCGCCAGCAGCTTGTCTGGACAAAACTCCTACAATGAGCAGTTCTTC.

This clone came up a few times. The gene calls are TRBV9 and TRBJ1-1; D unclear. The CDR3 consists of 13 residues. Germline CDR1 reads SGDLS; CDR2 reads YYNGEE. Trimming left V 3 bases short and J 7 bases short, with 13 bases between. This chain's CDR3 is CASSAPTGYEAFF. As DNA, the CDR3 is TGTGCCAGCAGCGCACCCACGGGGTATGAAGCTTTCTTT.

This chain connects TRBV29-1 to TRBJ2-5; 8 bases are a match to TRBD2. Germline V gene data show CDR1 as SQVTM and CDR2 as ANQGSEA. The CDR3 is 11 residues long. J lost 4 bases, V lost 6 bases, and 1 base had no gene match. CDR3 in amino acids: CSVGGGETQYF. The CDR3 DNA follows: TGCAGCGTCGGGGGGGGAGAGACCCAGTACTTC.

J is TRBJ2-5 and V is TRBV6-5; D gene unclear. The DNA end is more similar to TRBJ2-7, so the J call may be wrong. This CDR3 has 14 amino acids. Germline CDR1 and CDR2: MNHEY and SVGAGI. CDR3 bases: TGTGCCAGCAGTTACGCCGACGAAGCCTACGAGCAGTACTTC. Its translation is CASSYADEAYEQYF.

This clone was detected once. The chain recombines TRBV7-9 with TRBJ2-3; perhaps TRBD2 as D (5 bases). CDR1 and CDR2 from the germline V gene are SEHNR and FQNEAQ (reference sequence). This CDR3 comprises 15 residues. Trimming removed 6 bases from V and 4 bases from J, with 17 bases in between. CDR3 sequence reads: CASRGGVSGPDTQYF. In DNA, the CDR3 is TGTGCCAGCAGGGGTGGAGTGAGCGGCCCAGATACGCAGTATTTT. The variable domain in full, completed from reference TRBV7-9 and TRBJ2-3, reads DTGVSQNPRHKITKRGQNVTFRCDPISEHNRLYWYRQTLGQGPEFLTYFQNEAQLEKSRLLSDRFSAERPKGSFSTLEIQRTEQGDSAMYLCASRGGVSGPDTQYFGPGTRLTVL.

The chain is built from TRBV27 and TRBJ1-1, with a tentative D call TRBD1 (6 bases). Germline V lookup: CDR1 MNHEY, CDR2 SMNVEV (reference sequence). Trimming took off 7 bases at V and 1 base at J, with 10 bases between the two ends. The CDR3 contains 13 residues. The CDR3 bases are TGTGCCAGCAACAAACAGGGGAACACTGAAGCTTTCTTT. This encodes CASNKQGNTEAFF.

Of note for this clone: Other nucleotide sequences in the sample specify the same CDR3. The chain couples TRBV7-9 to TRBJ1-1; tentatively, D is TRBD1 (6 bases). Germline V gives CDR1 SEHNR, CDR2 FQNEAQ (reference sequence). V was cut by 10 bases and J by 0 bases, with 24 bases left in between. The length of the CDR3 is 17 residues. The CDR3 is CATLRGGQGKLNTEAFF. CDR3 sequence (DNA): TGTGCCACCCTTAGGGGGGGGCAGGGCAAATTGAACACTGAAGCTTTCTTT.

The chain's CDR3 is CASGSGSSTYEQYF. The CDR3, as DNA: TGCGCCAGCGGTAGCGGGAGTTCGACCTACGAGCAGTACTTC. The genes are TRBV5-1 and TRBJ2-7; 9 bases match TRBD2. The CDR3 length is 14 residues. Germline V lookup: CDR1 SGHRS, CDR2 YFSETQ. The V and J ends lost 7 bases and 2 bases, in that order; junction bases with no gene match: 7.

The rearrangement uses TRBV27 and TRBJ2-3; D possibly uses TRBD1 or TRBD2 (6 bases each). The CDR3 runs 16 residues. Per the germline V gene, CDR1 is MNHEY and CDR2 is SMNVEV (reference sequence). V lost 3 bases and J 2 bases, leaving 15 bases between the germline ends. The CDR3 DNA reads as TGTGCCAGCAGTTTTGGCGGGACAAGATCCACAGATACGCAGTATTTT. Translated, it gives CASSFGGTRSTDTQYF.

For this clone: Germline is not matched at one junction end, which may reflect a read error. This sequence joins TRBV7-7 and TRBJ2-3; perhaps TRBD2 as D (6 bases). The germline CDR1 and CDR2 sequences are SSHAT and FNYEAQ (reference sequence). The CDR3 loop spans 15 amino acids. The CDR3 protein is CASSLEAGRTHKQYF. CDR3 nucleotides: TGTGCTAGCAGCTTAGAGGCGGGGCGGACTCATAAGCAGTATTTT. The full variable domain, its missing parts supplied by reference TRBV7-7 and TRBJ2-3, is GAGVSQSPRYKVTKRGQDVTLRCDPISSHATLYWYQQALGQGPEFLTYFNYEAQPDKSGLPSDRFSAERPEGSISTLTIQRTEQRDSAMYRCASSLEAGRTHKQYFGPGTRLTVL.

The chain has TRBV27 and TRBJ1-2; no firm D call. Germline assignment: CDR1 MNHEY and CDR2 SMNVEV (reference sequence). CDR3 length: 13 residues. The germline V and J ends were trimmed by 6 bases and 4 bases, with 12 bases remaining between them. The CDR3 sequence is CASRTTDSYGYTF. The CDR3 nucleotides read TGTGCCAGCAGGACCACAGATTCCTATGGCTACACCTTC.

The chain has TRBV7-9 and TRBJ2-5, with 10 bases lining up with TRBD2. V shed 6 bases and J 5 bases; nucleotides not matched to a gene: 6. This CDR3 spans 14 amino acids. Germline V gene sequence: CDR1 SEHNR, CDR2 FQNEAQ (reference sequence). CDR3 amino acids: CASRSTSGLETQYF. The CDR3 DNA follows: TGTGCCAGCAGGTCGACTAGCGGGTTGGAGACCCAGTACTTC.

In DNA form, the CDR3 reads TGCGCCAGCAGCTCTACAGGGGGCGGGTCCAGACTCACAGATACGCAGTATTTT. Its protein product is CASSSTGGGSRLTDTQYF. The chain uses TRBV5-1 and TRBJ2-3; 9 bases are a match to TRBD1. Germline CDR1 is SGHRS and CDR2 is YFSETQ. This CDR3 has 18 residues. Trimming cost V 3 bases and J 2 bases; bases outside gene matches: 13.

This clone was seen a single time. J is TRBJ2-5 and V is TRBV7-8; 9 bases fit TRBD1. Per germline, CDR1 SGHVS and CDR2 FQNEAQ. Unmatched junction bases numbered 13, after V lost 0 bases and J lost 5 bases. The CDR3 spans 18 residues. The DNA of the CDR3 is TGTGCCAGCAGCTTAGCGTCGGGGACAGGGAATATTGAGGAGACCCAGTACTTC. Translating it yields CASSLASGTGNIEETQYF.

The chain links TRBV29-1 to TRBJ1-1; 7 bases are a match to TRBD1. Trimming at V came to 1 base and at J to 0 bases, leaving 5 bases not matched to a gene. This CDR3 region has 15 residues. Germline values: CDR1 SQVTM, CDR2 ANQGSEA. The chain's CDR3 is CSVEVEGALNTEAFF. As DNA, the CDR3 is TGCAGCGTTGAAGTGGAGGGGGCTTTGAACACTGAAGCTTTCTTT.

This clone has more than one count but fewer than ten. V gene TRBV7-9 combines with J gene TRBJ2-1; 9 nucleotides line up with TRBD2. Germline assignment: CDR1 SEHNR and CDR2 FQNEAQ (reference sequence). The CDR3 covers 15 residues. Trimming at V came to 2 bases and at J to 7 bases, leaving 6 bases not matched to a gene. As DNA, the CDR3 is TGTGCCAGCAGCTTAATCGCGGGAGGGCGTAATGAGCAGTTCTTC. It translates to CASSLIAGGRNEQFF.

This chain uses TRBV7-9 with TRBJ2-7, with 9 positions matching TRBD2. Germline CDR1 SEHNR, CDR2 FQNEAQ (reference sequence). V was pared by 1 base and J by 6 bases, with 4 bases of the junction left unmatched. The CDR3 is 14 amino acids. As DNA, the CDR3 is TGTGCCAGCAGCTTAGTCCAAGCGGGAGGCGAGCAGTACTTC. It translates to CASSLVQAGGEQYF.

The rearrangement joins TRBV6-6 to TRBJ2-7; 9 bases are a match to TRBD1. The germline CDR1 and CDR2 sequences are MNHNY and SVGAGI (reference sequence). J was trimmed by 7 bases and V by 5 bases; bases with no gene match: 12. CDR3 length: 15 amino acids. CDR3 DNA sequence: TGTGCCAGCAGTGCCCGCGGACAGGGGCCAAGGGAGCAGTACTTC. Protein: CASSARGQGPREQYF.

This sequence joins TRBV7-8 and TRBJ2-7; TRBD2 matches 7 bases. The trim removed 1 base at V and 0 bases at J, leaving 6 bases unmatched. CDR1 SGHVS and CDR2 FQNEAQ come from the germline V gene. This CDR3 is built from 16 residues. The CDR3 protein is CASSLGVGGSSYEQYF. The CDR3 DNA reads TGTGCCAGCAGCTTAGGGGTGGGCGGGAGCTCCTACGAGCAGTACTTC.

This chain joins TRBV5-6 and TRBJ1-1; 9 nucleotides agree with TRBD1. CDR1 and CDR2 (germline): SGHDT, YYEEEE. This CDR3 comprises 15 residues. V trimming: 0 bases; J trimming: 5 bases; junction bases outside the gene matches: 5. The DNA of the CDR3 is TGTGCCAGCAGCTTGGAGGACAGGGGAGTAACTGAAGCTTTCTTT. This gives the protein CASSLEDRGVTEAFF.

The chain combines TRBV29-1 with TRBJ2-3, with D possibly TRBD2 on 6 matching bases. Deletions cut 4 bases from V and 1 base from J, with 9 bases between. The germline gives CDR1 SQVTM, CDR2 ANQGSEA. The CDR3 has 13 amino acids. CDR3 DNA sequence: TGCAGCGTTGTGCGACTAGGCACAGATACGCAGTATTTT. It translates to CSVVRLGTDTQYF.

The chain uses TRBV19 and TRBJ2-7; 12 bases align to TRBD2. The CDR3 runs 16 residues. Germline V gene lookup returns CDR1 LNHDA and CDR2 SQIVND (reference sequence). Unmatched junction bases numbered 9, after V lost 4 bases and J lost 5 bases. The CDR3 spells CASSSLSSGRGNEQYF. CDR3 nucleotide sequence: TGTGCCAGTAGTAGTCTGTCTAGCGGGAGGGGAAACGAGCAGTACTTC.